This T cell receptor (beta chain) was retrieved from a study of human T cells and chemical hapten exposure. Only a few counts were recorded for this clonotype. The time point denotes: pre-sensitization, week 0. Described treatment: therapeutic diphenylcyclopropenone sensitization with weekly scalp DPC. The CDR3 extends over 15 amino acids. Trimming pared 4 bases from V and 0 bases from J, leaving 15 bases between. Looked up from germline, CDR1 is SQVTM and CDR2 is ANQGSEA. TCRdb called the RACE reads again in MiXCR, with one record for every CDR3 protein. The top ten hold under 3% of the sample, which has 150,000 to 200,000 distinct CDR3 sequences, 30% seen once.

The TCR was taken from a woman aged 25-40 years with alopecia areata. Some clones in this sample may be carry-over from other donors' samples. This material consisted of whole blood, taken in connection with sensitization to the hapten diphenylcyclopropenone (DPC). This chain connects TRBV29-1 to TRBJ1-1, with D hard to call. DNA for the CDR3: TGCAGCGTTGGCAGGACCCGACTCATGAACACTGAAGCTTTCTTT. This translates into CSVGRTRLMNTEAFF.